These 28 T cell receptor beta chains came from one sample sequenced in a study of T-cell memory formation after mild COVID-19. MiXCR was run by TCRdb on the 5' RACE reads, yielding one entry per CDR3 protein. The data contain about 440,000 distinct CDR3 sequences, around 18% of them singletons. Source material: PBMCs or a T cell subset sorted from them (not recorded which). Every receptor here comes from an adult woman who had mild COVID-19 (a few samples of this study predate the infection). Cell type and time point are not known.

At least ten counts were recorded for this clonotype. This chain links TRBV24-1 with TRBJ2-7, with D unresolved. CDR3 length equals 13 residues. Germline loops: CDR1 KGHDR, CDR2 SFDVKD. Between the trimmed V and J ends, which lost 3 bases and 3 bases, there was a span of 8 bases. The CDR3 DNA sequence: TGTGCCACCAGTGATAACTTGAGCTACGAGCAGTACTTC. This translates into CATSDNLSYEQYF.

The chain carries TRBV20-1 and TRBJ2-1, with TRBD2 as a possible D gene (5 bases). This CDR3 region has 14 residues. The ends were cut back, 0 bases at V and 9 bases at J, with 15 bases in the middle. The germline gives CDR1 DFQATT, CDR2 SNEGSKA (reference sequence). CDR3 sequence (DNA): TGCAGTGCTAGAGAGAGGGTGCTCTGGGCTGAGCAGTTCTTC. Translated, it gives CSARERVLWAEQFF.

This clonotype occurred a few times. This chain links TRBV15 with TRBJ2-7, with unresolved D. This CDR3 is built from 12 residues. The V end was cut by 0 bases, the J end by 10 bases, with 10 bases between. The germline gives CDR1 LNHNV, CDR2 YYDKDF (reference sequence). In nucleotides, the CDR3 is TGTGCCACCAGCAGAGATGGGTTAGTCCAGTACTTC. It yields the protein CATSRDGLVQYF.

This clonotype was recorded a few times. J is TRBJ2-3 and V is TRBV5-1, with no clear D. V gave up 0 bases and J gave up 2 bases, with 7 bases separating them. Per the germline V gene, CDR1 is SGHRS and CDR2 is YFSETQ. The CDR3 is 14 amino acids. The CDR3 loop reads CASSLDSPTDTQYF. The DNA of the CDR3 is TGCGCCAGCAGCTTGGATTCCCCCACAGATACGCAGTATTTT. The variable domain in full, with the rest retrieved from reference TRBV5-1 and TRBJ2-3, is KAGVTQTPRYLIKTRGQQVTLSCSPISGHRSVSWYQQTPGQGLQFLFEYFSETQRNKGNFPGRFSGRQFSNSRSEMNVSTLELGDSALYLCASSLDSPTDTQYFGPGTRLTVL.

CDR3 in DNA: TGTGCCAGCAGTTACTCCGGGAAGAGATGGTACACCGGGGAGCTGTTTTTT. It is translated as CASSYSGKRWYTGELFF. The V gene is TRBV6-5, the J gene TRBJ2-2; the D gene is possibly TRBD2 (5 bases). The CDR3 runs 17 residues. Germline CDR1 is MNHEY and CDR2 is SVGAGI. With 0 bases removed from V and 3 bases from J, the gap between germline ends came to 14 bases.

This clonotype was counted a few times. The V call is TRBV3-1, the J call TRBJ2-1, with D possibly called TRBD1 or TRBD2 (5 bases each). The germline CDR1 and CDR2 sequences are LGHDT and YNNKEL (reference sequence). The CDR3 is 12 amino acids. The V end was cut by 3 bases, the J end by 15 bases, with 15 bases between. CDR3 amino acids: CASSQGPGRLFF. CDR3 nucleotides: TGTGCCAGCAGCCAGGGGCCGGGACGTCTGTTCTTC.

This clonotype was seen repeatedly, ten times or more. The chain joins TRBV10-3 to TRBJ2-1; 8 bases are a match to TRBD2. CDR3 length: 14 residues. Looked up from germline, CDR1 is ENHRY and CDR2 is SYGVKD. After removal of 7 bases from V and 3 bases from J, the junction contained 5 bases not matched to a gene. The CDR3 DNA follows: TGTGCCATCACATCTAGCGGGTACTACAATGAGCAGTTCTTC. It codes for CAITSSGYYNEQFF.

The J gene is TRBJ2-5, the V gene TRBV9; no definite D call. Germline CDR1 SGDLS, CDR2 YYNGEE. The germline V and J ends were trimmed by 0 bases and 5 bases, with 8 bases remaining between them. The CDR3 is 13 residues long. The CDR3 here is CASSVGIVETQYF. CDR3 sequence (DNA): TGTGCCAGCAGCGTAGGGATCGTGGAGACCCAGTACTTC.

In its sample, this clonotype was seen a few times. This rearrangement joins TRBV4-3 to TRBJ2-2, with 10 bases lining up with TRBD2. Germline loops: CDR1 LGHNA, CDR2 YSLEER. V was clipped by 0 bases and J by 15 bases; unmatched bases: 10. The CDR3 sequence is 15 residues long. DNA for the CDR3: TGCGCCAGCAGCCAAGAGTTAGCGGGAGGATCCCGGTTGTTTTTT. Protein product: CASSQELAGGSRLFF.

The table lists this clonotype with a few counts. V and J are TRBV27 and TRBJ1-1; 7 bases fit TRBD1. The CDR3 has 14 amino acids. V was clipped by 5 bases and J by 4 bases; unmatched bases: 7. Germline lookup yields CDR1 MNHEY and CDR2 SMNVEV (reference sequence). The DNA of the CDR3 is TGTGCCAGCAGTACAGGGGTCTTGGGCACTGAAGCTTTCTTT. Translating gives CASSTGVLGTEAFF.

This clonotype was found a few times. The chain's CDR3 is CASSRRVSGASTDTQYF. CDR3 nucleotides: TGTGCCAGCAGTCGAAGGGTCAGCGGGGCAAGCACAGATACGCAGTATTTT. The gene calls are TRBV27 and TRBJ2-3; 7 bases map to TRBD2. The CDR3 is 17 amino acids. Germline V gene sequence: CDR1 MNHEY, CDR2 SMNVEV (reference sequence). Trimming took 5 bases from V and 0 from J; bases not matched to a gene: 11.

CDR3 amino acids: CASRPGTSGIYNEQFF. CDR3 in DNA: TGTGCCAGCAGACCCGGGACTAGCGGCATCTACAATGAGCAGTTCTTC. The chain joins TRBV6-1 to TRBJ2-1; TRBD2 agrees at 11 bases. Germline lookup yields CDR1 MNHNS and CDR2 SASEGT. The V segment lost 6 bases and the J segment 3 bases; nucleotides outside the gene matches: 7. This CDR3 comprises 16 residues.

This clonotype has a handful of counts. J is TRBJ2-1 and V is TRBV30; D gene unclear. The germline gives CDR1 GTSNPN, CDR2 SVGIG (reference sequence). The CDR3 spans 11 residues. Trimming shortened V by 0 bases and J by 9 bases, and 6 bases separated the two germline ends. CDR3 amino acids: CAWSVGAEQFF. CDR3 coding DNA: TGTGCCTGGAGTGTAGGTGCTGAGCAGTTCTTC.

The chain joins TRBV18 to TRBJ2-3; perhaps TRBD2 as D (5 bases). Between the trimmed V and J ends, which lost 3 bases and 5 bases, there was a span of 9 bases. CDR3 length equals 13 residues. Germline V lookup: CDR1 KGHSH, CDR2 LQKENI. CDR3 bases: TGTGCCAGCTCACCCCCCGGGGTAGATACGCAGTATTTT. This sequence encodes CASSPPGVDTQYF.

The chain couples TRBV20-1 to TRBJ2-3, with D uncertain. Trimming removed 7 bases from V and 0 bases from J, with 14 bases in between. Germline-derived CDR1 and CDR2 are DFQATT and SNEGSKA (reference sequence). This CDR3 spans 14 amino acids. In nucleotides, the CDR3 is TGCAGTGTAGGCAAGACCTCAAGCACAGATACGCAGTATTTT. Translation gives CSVGKTSSTDTQYF.

J is TRBJ1-2 and V is TRBV19; D not certain. CDR3 length: 13 residues. CDR1 and CDR2 (germline): LNHDA, SQIVND (reference sequence). Trimming took off 3 bases at V and 6 bases at J, with 11 bases between the two ends. The CDR3 bases are TGTGCCAGTAGTATCCGCGGGAATCATGGCTACACCTTC. Its protein product is CASSIRGNHGYTF. The variable domain in full, completed from reference TRBV19 and TRBJ1-2, reads DGGITQSPKYLFRKEGQNVTLSCEQNLNHDAMYWYRQDPGQGLRLIYYSQIVNDFQKGDIAEGYSVSREKKESFPLTVTSAQKNPTAFYLCASSIRGNHGYTFGSGTRLTVV.

This clonotype was seen a few times. The chain links TRBV11-2 to TRBJ1-1; a possible D gene is TRBD1 (6 bases). The CDR3 consists of 14 residues. V was clipped by 2 bases and J by 6 bases, with 13 bases between them. Germline assignment: CDR1 SGHAT and CDR2 FQNNGV. CDR3 region: CASSLFSGGPEAFF. CDR3 coding DNA: TGTGCCAGCAGCTTATTCTCCGGGGGCCCTGAAGCTTTCTTT.

The J gene is TRBJ2-7, the V gene TRBV5-5; 8 positions agree with TRBD1. Germline-derived CDR1 and CDR2 are SGHKS and YYEKEE (reference sequence). This CDR3 contains 15 residues. V was pared by 2 bases and J by 3 bases, with 7 bases of the junction left unmatched. CDR3 sequence (DNA): TGTGCCAGCAGCTTAAGGGACAGGAGGGACTACGAGCAGTACTTC. It is translated as CASSLRDRRDYEQYF.

About this clonotype: The junction and the germline gene differ at one end; a read error may be behind it. V gene TRBV6-4 combines with J gene TRBJ1-4; D is unclear. The length of the CDR3 is 14 residues. Germline CDR1 is MRHNA and CDR2 is SNTAGT. In DNA form, the CDR3 reads TGTGCCAGAAGTGAATCCGGGACTAATGAAAAACTGTTTTTT. It is translated as CARSESGTNEKLFF.

The chain carries TRBV7-9 and TRBJ2-1; D uncertain. From germline, CDR1 is SEHNR and CDR2 FQNEAQ (reference sequence). Trimming took off 3 bases at V and 0 bases at J, with 12 bases between the two ends. The CDR3 loop spans 16 amino acids. CDR3 loop: CASSFNPVSSYNEQFF. CDR3 in DNA: TGTGCCAGCAGCTTTAATCCGGTTAGCTCCTACAATGAGCAGTTCTTC.

The J gene is TRBJ1-1, the V gene TRBV19; 9 nucleotides agree with TRBD1. Trimming at V came to 7 bases and at J to 1 base, leaving 25 bases not matched to a gene. Germline CDR1 is LNHDA and CDR2 is SQIVND (reference sequence). The CDR3 spans 21 residues. The CDR3 protein is CASTIVAGTGLPLPTNTEAFF. In DNA, the CDR3 is TGTGCCAGTACCATCGTCGCCGGGACAGGGTTACCACTCCCGACGAACACTGAAGCTTTCTTT.

This clonotype was picked up a small number of times. The chain has TRBV5-6 and TRBJ1-5; D gene uncertain. The CDR3 is 15 residues long. Germline loops: CDR1 SGHDT, CDR2 YYEEEE. Trimming took 0 bases from V and 0 from J, leaving 7 bases between them. This CDR3 is CASSLGEGSNQPQHF. CDR3 nucleotide sequence: TGTGCCAGCAGCTTGGGGGAGGGTAGCAATCAGCCCCAGCATTTT. The complete variable domain, with remaining parts taken from reference TRBV5-6 and TRBJ1-5, reads DAGVTQSPTHLIKTRGQQVTLRCSPKSGHDTVSWYQQALGQGPQFIFQYYEEEERQRGNFPDRFSGHQFPNYSSELNVNALLLGDSALYLCASSLGEGSNQPQHFGDGTRLSIL.

The chain combines TRBV7-2 with TRBJ2-7, with D possibly being TRBD2 (6 bases). Per the germline V gene, CDR1 is SGHTA and CDR2 is FQGNSA. Deletions cut 5 bases from V and 1 base from J, with 18 bases between. The CDR3 sequence is 16 residues long. In DNA form, the CDR3 reads TGTGCCAGCAGCCCCGAGGGCGGGACGATTTCCTACGAGCAGTACTTC. It is translated as CASSPEGGTISYEQYF.

The chain carries TRBV20-1 and TRBJ2-3; 8 positions match TRBD2. The CDR3 has 13 amino acids. V shed 7 bases and J 4 bases; nucleotides not matched to a gene: 7. Germline values: CDR1 DFQATT, CDR2 SNEGSKA (reference sequence). The DNA of the CDR3 is TGCAGTGTACGGGGGGGGAGAGCAGATACGCAGTATTTT. This gives the protein CSVRGGRADTQYF.

This clonotype was seen more than once but under ten times. V and J are TRBV6-2 or TRBV6-3 and TRBJ2-7; D possibly corresponds to TRBD2 (7 bases). Germline values: CDR1 MNHEY, CDR2 SVGEGT. CDR3 length equals 21 residues. Trimming shortened V by 0 bases and J by 0 bases, and 27 bases separated the two germline ends. CDR3 nucleotides: TGTGCCAGCAGTTACTCTTTCAGGAGGATCGGAGGGAGGGGGAGCTCCTACGAGCAGTACTTC. Protein sequence: CASSYSFRRIGGRGSSYEQYF.

This chain links TRBV24-1 with TRBJ2-7, with TRBD1 matching 7 bases. The trim removed 2 bases at V and 9 bases at J, leaving 6 bases unmatched. Per germline, CDR1 KGHDR and CDR2 SFDVKD. CDR3 length: 13 residues. The CDR3 sequence: CATSDWGTEGQYF. CDR3 coding DNA: TGTGCCACCAGTGATTGGGGGACAGAGGGGCAGTACTTC.

The V and J genes are TRBV12-3 or TRBV12-4 and TRBJ1-2; the D gene is possibly TRBD1 (5 bases). This CDR3 contains 14 residues. V lost 3 bases and J lost 2, with 10 bases in between. This CDR3 is CASSFRGLNYGYTF. As DNA, the CDR3 is TGTGCCAGCAGTTTTAGGGGCTTAAACTATGGCTACACCTTC.

This clonotype showed up just a few times. The genes are TRBV5-1 and TRBJ2-1; 10 bases are a match to TRBD2. Germline CDR1 reads SGHRS; CDR2 reads YFSETQ. The CDR3 contains 17 residues. With 1 base clipped from V and 9 bases from J, the junction kept 13 bases outside the gene matches. CDR3 in amino acids: CASSLSQRGGNLGEQFF. CDR3 nucleotides: TGCGCCAGCAGCTTGTCGCAGCGGGGGGGCAACTTGGGTGAGCAGTTCTTC.